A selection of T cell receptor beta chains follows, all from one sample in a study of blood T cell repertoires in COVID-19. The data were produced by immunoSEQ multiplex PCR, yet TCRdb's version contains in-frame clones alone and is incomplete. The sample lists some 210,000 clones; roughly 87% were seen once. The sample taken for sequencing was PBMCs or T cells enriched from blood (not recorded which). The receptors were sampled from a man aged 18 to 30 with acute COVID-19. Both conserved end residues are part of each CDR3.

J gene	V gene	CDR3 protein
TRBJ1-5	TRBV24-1	CATQGWGNQPQHF
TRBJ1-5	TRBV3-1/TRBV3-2	CASSQGRGHPQPQHF
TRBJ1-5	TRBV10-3	CAISEADSNQPQHF
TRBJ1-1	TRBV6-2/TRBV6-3	CASSITGGAEAFF
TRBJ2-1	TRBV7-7	CASSLDGKGDEQFF
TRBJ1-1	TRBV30	CAWSVGWTSGGNTEAFF
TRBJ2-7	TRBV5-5	CASSLVAPTTYEQYF
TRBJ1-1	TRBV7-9	CASSPLGVGGNTEAFF
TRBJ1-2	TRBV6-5	CASSYGQNYGYTF
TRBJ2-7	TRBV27	CASRRDRGTYEQYF
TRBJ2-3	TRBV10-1	CASSEDTRRDTQYF
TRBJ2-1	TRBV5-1	CASSLGNSGSYNEQFF
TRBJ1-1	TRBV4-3	CASSQERQGGTEAFF
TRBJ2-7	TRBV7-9	CASSLGPTGDPYEQYF
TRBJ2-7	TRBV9	CASSVGLGSGLAYEQYF
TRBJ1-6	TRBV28	CASNLDRGTSVPNSPLHF
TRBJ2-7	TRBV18	CASSPPPSGFSYEQYF
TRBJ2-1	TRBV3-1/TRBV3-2	CASSPYRREGNEQFF
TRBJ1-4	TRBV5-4	CASSPDRGGEKLFF
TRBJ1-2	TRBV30	CAWSDYRTLNYGYTF
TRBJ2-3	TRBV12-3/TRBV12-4	CASSLKGADTQYF
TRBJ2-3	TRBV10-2	CASGLAGLTDTQYF
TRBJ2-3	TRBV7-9	CASSLGIGGTTDTQYF
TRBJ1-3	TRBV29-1	CSVVPGISGNTIYF
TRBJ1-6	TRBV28	CASSLQGSYNSPLHF
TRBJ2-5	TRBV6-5	CASSYVARQETQYF
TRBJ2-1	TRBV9	CASSVQGLGSYNEQFF
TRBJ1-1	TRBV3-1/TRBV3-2	CASSQGEGGTEAFF
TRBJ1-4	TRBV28	CASSLQGAREKLFF
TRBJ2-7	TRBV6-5	CASSPRSGSTYEQYF
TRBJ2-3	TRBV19	CASSIPGRSTDTQYF
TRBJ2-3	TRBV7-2	CASTSASRAVTDTQYF
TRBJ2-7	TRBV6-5	CASKVGLAGVEQYF
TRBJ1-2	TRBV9	CASSPGGEPVYGYTF
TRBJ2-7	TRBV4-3	CASSQGTGGGYEQYF
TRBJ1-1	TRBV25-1	CASSECPTGRLNTEAFF
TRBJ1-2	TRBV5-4	CASSYRGGYTF
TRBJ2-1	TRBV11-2	CASSLGVGTIGQFF
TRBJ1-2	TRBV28	CASSYDNEINYGYTF
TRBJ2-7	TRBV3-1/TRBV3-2	CASSQEGGRNEQYF